One sample yielded the 20 T cell receptor beta chains listed below, sequenced in a study of T cells in Graves' hyperthyroidism and ophthalmopathy. Authors of the study amplified TCR beta CDR3 regions from RNA transcripts. TCR CDR3 regions were first amplified by RT-PCR with HTBI primers. TCRdb itself ran the multiplex PCR reads through MiXCR, one entry per CDR3 protein. The data show more than 150,000 distinct CDR3 sequences, about a sixth seen once. Sequencing was performed on blood. The receptors originated from a woman aged 50 to 65 with Graves' hyperthyroidism.

This clonotype was picked up many times. V is TRBV11-2 and J is TRBJ2-5; possibly TRBD2 for D (7 bases). The V end lost 1 base, the J end lost 3 bases, and 12 bases lay between the germline ends. Germline lookup yields CDR1 SGHAT and CDR2 FQNNGV. The CDR3 contains 15 residues. The CDR3 bases are TGTGCCAGCAGCTTAGCGGGGGGCCAAGAAGAGACCCAGTACTTC. Its protein product is CASSLAGGQEETQYF.

The chain uses TRBV7-9 and TRBJ1-1; D not resolved. Germline-derived CDR1 and CDR2 are SEHNR and FQNEAQ (reference sequence). V dropped 7 bases and J dropped 8 bases, with 11 bases sitting between them. The CDR3 is 11 amino acids. The DNA of the CDR3 is TGTGCCAGCACCACCGGGAGAGAAGCTTTCTTT. Translated, it gives CASTTGREAFF.

This clonotype has ten or more counts. This sequence joins TRBV29-1 and TRBJ1-3; the match to TRBD1 covers 8 bases. The CDR3 contains 12 residues. Germline V CDR1 and CDR2: SQVTM, ANQGSEA. The CDR3 DNA is TGCGGACCCAGGGGGCTTGGAAACACCATATATTTT. Its protein is CGPRGLGNTIYF.

Ten or more counts support this clonotype. The genes are TRBV24-1 and TRBJ2-3; 8 nucleotides line up with TRBD1. The CDR3 is 16 amino acids. V was clipped by 4 bases and J by 3 bases; unmatched bases: 8. The germline V gene encodes CDR1 KGHDR and CDR2 SFDVKD. In DNA, the CDR3 is TGTGCCACCAGTGAGTCCGGGACAGGCCTAACAGATACGCAGTATTTT. Protein: CATSESGTGLTDTQYF.

This clonotype was detected many times. The chain is built from TRBV4-3 and TRBJ1-4; the D is unclear. The CDR3 consists of 15 residues. Germline assignment: CDR1 LGHNA and CDR2 YSLEER. The V gene lost 0 bases and the J gene lost 1 base, with 6 bases spanning the gap. The CDR3 reads CASSQDGGTNEKLFF. In DNA form, the CDR3 reads TGCGCCAGCAGCCAAGATGGAGGAACTAATGAAAAACTGTTTTTT.

This clonotype was seen once. V is TRBV5-6 and J is TRBJ1-6, with a weak D call TRBD1 (5 bases). This CDR3 spans 16 amino acids. V was shortened by 0 bases and J by 4 bases, with 11 bases between the two germline ends. Germline lookup yields CDR1 SGHDT and CDR2 YYEEEE. The CDR3 nucleotides read TGTGCCAGCAGCTTGGCCTGGCAGGGATATAATTCACCCCTCCACTTT. This gives the protein CASSLAWQGYNSPLHF.

This clonotype was seen ten or more times. The chain links TRBV12-3 or TRBV12-4 to TRBJ1-2, with D hard to call. This CDR3 has 16 residues. V dropped 8 bases and J dropped 1 base, with 20 bases sitting between them. CDR3 loop: CASASGSLSRNYGYTF. The CDR3 coding sequence is TGTGCCAGCGCTTCCGGGTCCTTATCTCGTAACTATGGCTACACCTTC.

The V call is TRBV7-9, the J call TRBJ2-3; D may be TRBD1 (6 bases). The CDR3 contains 14 residues. Per germline, CDR1 SEHNR and CDR2 FQNEAQ (reference sequence). V lost 5 bases to trimming and J lost 2 bases, with 11 bases between them. CDR3 bases: TGTGCCAGCAGCCCTCGGACAGTCACAGATACGCAGTATTTT. Its protein product is CASSPRTVTDTQYF.

This clonotype was found a few times. This rearrangement joins TRBV20-1 to TRBJ2-7; 10 bases are a match to TRBD2. The CDR3 loop spans 14 amino acids. The V and J ends lost 6 bases and 3 bases, in that order; junction bases with no gene match: 8. Germline-derived CDR1 and CDR2 are DFQATT and SNEGSKA (reference sequence). The CDR3 region is CSAAPAGGSYEQYF. DNA for the CDR3: TGCAGTGCCGCTCCAGCGGGGGGGAGCTACGAGCAGTACTTC.

The CDR3 coding sequence is TGTGCCAGCAGATCTCACAGGGGGGGTGTGGACGGGGAGCTGTTTTTT. Its translation: CASRSHRGGVDGELFF. The V gene is TRBV6-1, the J gene TRBJ2-2; D may be TRBD1 (8 bases). Germline V lookup: CDR1 MNHNS, CDR2 SASEGT. The V gene lost 6 bases and the J gene lost 7 bases, with 21 bases spanning the gap. CDR3 size: 16 residues.

At least ten counts were recorded for this clonotype. CDR3 residues: CASSYSRQGVAKNIQYF. CDR3 coding DNA: TGTGCCAGCAGTTACTCGCGACAGGGGGTAGCCAAAAACATTCAGTACTTC. This chain joins TRBV6-5 and TRBJ2-4, with TRBD1 matching over 9 bases. V lost 0 bases to trimming and J lost 0 bases; unmatched junction nucleotides: 3. In germline, CDR1 is MNHEY, CDR2 SVGAGI. The CDR3 covers 17 residues.

The chain has TRBV29-1 and TRBJ1-2, with TRBD1 matching over 7 bases. V dropped 6 bases and J dropped 4; count of bases not matched to a gene: 5. The CDR3 sequence is 12 residues long. Germline CDR1 is SQVTM and CDR2 is ANQGSEA. The CDR3 here is CSVNRGGYGYTF. In DNA form, the CDR3 reads TGCAGCGTAAACAGGGGTGGCTATGGCTACACCTTC.

This clonotype occurred many times. The genes are TRBV6-1 and TRBJ1-2; TRBD1 matches at 10 bases. Germline CDR1 is MNHNS and CDR2 is SASEGT. The CDR3 sequence is 15 residues long. V shed 10 bases, J shed 3 bases, and the junction held 11 bases outside the gene matches. As DNA, the CDR3 is TGTGCCATCTCTGGACGAGACAGGGGGCACTATGGCTACACCTTC. It specifies CAISGRDRGHYGYTF.

This clonotype was recorded many times. The V gene is TRBV27, the J gene TRBJ1-2, with TRBD1 identical over 7 bases. The V segment lost 6 bases and the J segment 8 bases; nucleotides outside the gene matches: 6. CDR3 size: 12 residues. Looked up from germline, CDR1 is MNHEY and CDR2 is SMNVEV (reference sequence). The DNA of the CDR3 is TGTGCCAGCAGCCCCAGGGGGTCGGGCTACACCTTC. Residues: CASSPRGSGYTF.

This clonotype occurred many times. This sequence joins TRBV11-2 and TRBJ1-2; possibly TRBD1 for D (6 bases). V lost 5 bases and J 7 bases, leaving 14 bases between the germline ends. The germline gives CDR1 SGHAT, CDR2 FQNNGV. The CDR3 totals 13 residues. The CDR3 reads CASSQWGPGGYTF. The DNA of the CDR3 is TGTGCCAGCAGCCAATGGGGGCCAGGTGGCTACACCTTC.

Ten or more counts support this clonotype. The chain carries TRBV3-1 and TRBJ2-7, with D possibly being TRBD1 or TRBD2 (5 bases each). The CDR3 totals 13 residues. Per the germline V gene, CDR1 is LGHDT and CDR2 is YNNKEL (reference sequence). V lost 3 bases, J lost 2 bases, and 8 bases lay in between. The CDR3 here is CASSQGRPYEQYF. CDR3 nucleotides: TGTGCCAGCAGCCAGGGACGTCCCTACGAGCAGTACTTC.

The chain joins TRBV13 to TRBJ2-1, with a tentative D call TRBD1 (5 bases). Trimming took off 1 base at V and 3 bases at J, with 7 bases between the two ends. Per the germline V gene, CDR1 is PRHDT and CDR2 is FYEKMQ (reference sequence). The CDR3 has 14 residues. The CDR3 spells CASSLAQGYNEQFF. CDR3 sequence (DNA): TGTGCCAGCAGCTTAGCTCAGGGCTACAATGAGCAGTTCTTC.

This clonotype was detected many times. The chain carries TRBV28 and TRBJ1-2, with D maybe TRBD1 (6 bases). Germline-derived CDR1 and CDR2 are MDHEN and SYDVKM. V shed 7 bases and J shed 4 bases, with 10 bases lying between them. The CDR3 covers 12 residues. Here the CDR3 reads CASMWGPYGYTF. CDR3 DNA sequence: TGTGCCAGCATGTGGGGGCCCTATGGCTACACCTTC.

This clonotype was counted many times. J is TRBJ2-3 and V is TRBV28, with TRBD2 matching 11 bases. The V gene's germline CDR1 is MDHEN and CDR2 SYDVKM. This CDR3 contains 18 residues. Trimming removed 4 bases from V and 6 bases from J; junction bases left unmatched: 15. The CDR3 DNA reads TGTGCCAGCAGTTCCCTGACTAGCGGGGCGCCTGGCGTGGATACGCAGTATTTT. It is translated as CASSSLTSGAPGVDTQYF.

This clonotype was seen repeatedly, ten times or more. The CDR3 spells CASSDQGIGNQPQHF. The CDR3 DNA reads TGTGCCAGCAGTGATCAGGGTATTGGCAATCAGCCCCAGCATTTT. The J gene is TRBJ1-5, the V gene TRBV2; D might be TRBD1 (5 bases). Per germline, CDR1 SNHLY and CDR2 FYNNEI. Deletions cut 3 bases from V and 2 bases from J, with 11 bases between. The CDR3 has 15 residues.